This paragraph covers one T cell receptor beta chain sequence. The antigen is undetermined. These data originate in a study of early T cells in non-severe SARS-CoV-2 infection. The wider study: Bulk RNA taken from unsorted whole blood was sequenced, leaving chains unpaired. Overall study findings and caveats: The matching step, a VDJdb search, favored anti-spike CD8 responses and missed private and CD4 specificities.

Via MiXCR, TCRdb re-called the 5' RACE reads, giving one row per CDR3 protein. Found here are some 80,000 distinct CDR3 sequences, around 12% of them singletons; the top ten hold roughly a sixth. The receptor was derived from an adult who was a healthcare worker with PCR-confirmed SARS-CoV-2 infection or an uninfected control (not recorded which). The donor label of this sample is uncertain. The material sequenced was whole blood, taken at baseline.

This CDR3 reads CASRPSAATGAYEQYF. DNA of the CDR3: TGTGCCAGCAGACCCTCCGCGGCGACAGGGGCCTACGAGCAGTACTTC. This rearrangement joins TRBV2 to TRBJ2-7; 8 positions agree with TRBD1. There are 16 residues in the CDR3. From germline, CDR1 is SNHLY and CDR2 FYNNEI. V shed 6 bases and J 2 bases; nucleotides not matched to a gene: 12.